A selection of T cell receptor beta chains follows, all from one sample in a study of CD8 T cells in Susac syndrome. TCRdb reanalysed the immunoSEQ multiplex PCR reads using MiXCR and keeps one entry per CDR3 protein. The sample has about 110,000 distinct CDR3 sequences; about 95% are singletons. Sequencing input: CD4+ T cells from PBMCs. The receptor source for this set is a human donor in good health. Both conserved end residues are part of each CDR3. D genes are given only for firm matches. The size of a clone is reported for some rows only, either as once, few or many, or as a class for expanded clones.

d_call j_call clone_size v_call cdr3_aa cdr3_nt
NA TRBJ2-3 NA TRBV12-5 CASGPGHRDTQYF TGTGCTAGTGGACCCGGCCATCGGGATACGCAGTATTTT
TRBD1 TRBJ1-1 NA TRBV25-1 CASSDQTGGNTEAFF TGTGCCAGCAGTGATCAAACAGGGGGAAACACTGAAGCTTTCTTT
NA TRBJ2-1 NA TRBV7-8 CASSLVGGPYNEQFF TGTGCCAGCAGCTTAGTGGGGGGACCTTACAATGAGCAGTTCTTC
NA TRBJ2-1 NA TRBV5-1 CASSVGLAQPRDNEQFF TGCGCCAGCAGCGTTGGGCTAGCACAACCTCGGGACAATGAGCAGTTCTTC
NA TRBJ2-7 NA TRBV7-2 CASSLGSAPFYEQYF TGTGCCAGCAGCTTAGGAAGCGCCCCTTTCTACGAGCAGTACTTC
TRBD2 TRBJ2-5 NA TRBV3-1 CASSLGTSGSRGDETQYF TGTGCCAGCAGCCTTGGGACTAGCGGGTCTCGCGGGGATGAGACCCAGTACTTC
NA TRBJ1-4 NA TRBV18 CASSPLSGSTNEKLFF TGTGCCAGCTCACCATTGTCGGGTTCCACTAATGAAAAACTGTTTTTT
TRBD2 TRBJ2-3 NA TRBV20-1 CSASLAGGSTDTQYF TGCAGTGCTAGCTTAGCGGGGGGAAGCACAGATACGCAGTATTTT
TRBD2 TRBJ2-5 NA TRBV4-3 CASSQEAGVRETQYF TGCGCCAGCAGCCAAGAGGCGGGAGTCCGAGAGACTCAGTACTTC
NA TRBJ1-3 NA TRBV5-4 CASSWGLSSGNTIYF TGTGCCAGCAGCTGGGGGTTGAGCTCTGGAAACACCATATATTTT
NA TRBJ2-7 NA TRBV18 CASSPLGTVGHEQYF TGTGCCAGCTCACCCCTCGGAACAGTGGGCCACGAGCAGTACTTC
NA TRBJ2-1 NA TRBV3-1 CASSQGRSGAYNEQFF TGTGCCAGCAGCCAAGGACGGTCCGGAGCCTACAATGAGCAGTTCTTC
TRBD1 TRBJ2-7 few TRBV29-1 CSVGTGGYEQYF TGCAGCGTTGGGACAGGGGGCTACGAGCAGTACTTC
TRBD2 TRBJ2-7 NA TRBV12-3/TRBV12-4 CASSLRGDEQYF TGTGCCAGCAGTTTACGGGGGGACGAGCAGTACTTC
NA TRBJ2-7 once TRBV6-5 CASSNPSHSSYEQYF TGTGCCAGCAGTAATCCCAGCCATAGCTCCTACGAGCAGTACTTC
TRBD1 TRBJ2-7 NA TRBV24-1 CATSDPGQENSYEQYF TGTGCCACCAGTGACCCGGGACAGGAAAATTCCTACGAGCAGTACTTC
TRBD2 TRBJ2-7 NA TRBV5-1 CASSLDPAGTTGEQYF TGCGCCAGCAGCTTGGACCCAGCGGGGACGACGGGGGAGCAGTACTTC
TRBD2 TRBJ2-5 NA TRBV30 CAWTGGASHQETQYF TGTGCCTGGACCGGGGGGGCTAGCCACCAAGAGACCCAGTACTTC
NA TRBJ1-2 NA TRBV6-5 CASSSAQATRGYGYTF TGTGCCAGCAGTTCAGCCCAGGCCACGCGTGGCTATGGCTACACCTTC
NA TRBJ2-7 NA TRBV3-1 CASSQAGHPNF TGTGCCAGCAGCCAAGCGGGACACCCTAACTTC
NA TRBJ1-2 NA TRBV7-9 CASSQSNPGDYYGYTF TGTGCCAGCAGCCAATCCAATCCGGGCGACTACTATGGCTACACCTTC
TRBD1 TRBJ1-5 NA TRBV3-1 CASSPGTGRSQPQHF TGTGCCAGCAGCCCCGGGACAGGGCGTAGCCAGCCCCAGCATTTT
TRBD1 TRBJ2-1 NA TRBV7-2 CASSPTGGRGDEQFF TGTGCCAGCAGCCCCACAGGGGGCAGGGGTGATGAGCAGTTCTTC
NA TRBJ2-6 NA TRBV30 CAWSPGSGANVLTF TGTGCCTGGAGTCCGGGTTCTGGGGCCAACGTCCTGACTTTC
TRBD1 TRBJ1-2 NA TRBV28 CASSLLTGTALGVNYGYTF TGTGCCAGCAGTCTCCTCACAGGGACAGCCCTAGGTGTCAACTATGGCTACACCTTC
NA TRBJ1-2 NA TRBV6-2/TRBV6-3 CASSYSRTDNYGYTF TGTGCCAGCAGTTACTCCCGGACGGATAACTATGGCTACACCTTC
TRBD2 TRBJ2-5 NA TRBV6-5 CASSYRGGGRETQYF TGTGCCAGCAGTTACAGGGGCGGGGGGAGAGAGACCCAGTACTTC
TRBD2 TRBJ2-3 NA TRBV5-1 CASSFGPGTSGGDPDTQYF TGCGCCAGCAGCTTTGGTCCCGGGACTAGCGGTGGAGACCCAGATACGCAGTATTTT
NA TRBJ2-5 NA TRBV5-1 CASSVDGVQETQYF TGCGCCAGCAGCGTCGACGGAGTCCAAGAGACCCAGTACTTC
NA TRBJ2-7 NA TRBV7-6 CASSLAEKAEQYF TGTGCCAGCAGCTTAGCGGAGAAAGCAGAGCAGTACTTC
NA TRBJ1-5 NA TRBV12-5 CASGFQGFGQPQHF TGTGCTAGTGGTTTTCAAGGGTTTGGTCAGCCCCAGCATTTT
TRBD1 TRBJ1-1 NA TRBV30 CAWTRRDRKNTEAFF TGTGCCTGGACCCGACGGGACAGGAAGAACACTGAAGCTTTCTTT
TRBD1 TRBJ2-6 few TRBV28 CASSSPTGSGANVLTF TGTGCCAGCAGTTCTCCGACAGGGTCCGGGGCCAACGTCCTGACTTTC
TRBD1 TRBJ2-4 NA TRBV30 CAWRDRGSNIQYF TGTGCCTGGCGGGACAGGGGATCCAACATTCAGTACTTC
NA TRBJ1-5 NA TRBV7-2 CASSQDSSNQPQHF TGTGCCAGCAGCCAGGACAGTAGCAATCAGCCCCAGCATTTT
TRBD1 TRBJ1-2 NA TRBV4-2 CASSQDFTGGGYGYTF TGTGCCAGCAGCCAAGACTTTACAGGGGGAGGCTATGGCTACACCTTC
TRBD1 TRBJ2-5 NA TRBV29-1 CSVARDRQETQYF TGCAGCGTTGCCCGGGACAGACAAGAGACCCAGTACTTC